Below, 16 T cell receptor beta chains from the same sample are listed, as sequenced in a study of CD8 T cells in ankylosing spondylitis. Study results and limitations: The study identified a TCR beta motif of several highly homologous variants that appeared characteristic of ankylosing spondylitis blood.

These receptors have no known antigen. MiXCR, applied by TCRdb to the 5' RACE reads, yields one record per CDR3 protein. The sample holds about 210,000 distinct CDR3 sequences, just under 7.5% seen once. Input material: blood, either unsorted or a sorted T cell fraction (not recorded which). The receptor set was obtained from a male donor with ankylosing spondylitis.

In this sample, this clonotype turned up many times. An end of the junction does not agree with germline; a read error may underlie this. The chain links TRBV12-3 or TRBV12-4 to TRBJ1-2; unclear D gene. The CDR3 length is 12 residues. DNA for the CDR3: TGTGCCAGCAGTTTAATAGGCAGAGCCTCCTCCTTC. Translating gives CASSLIGRASSF.

This clonotype was found many times. The gene calls are TRBV11-2 and TRBJ1-2; 7 nucleotides agree with TRBD1. Germline CDR1 is SGHAT and CDR2 is FQNNGV. CDR3 length equals 16 residues. Germline trimming cut 5 bases from V and 1 base from J; bases unmatched to any gene: 10. The CDR3 coding sequence is TGTGCCAGCAGCCCAGCGACAGGGTATAATAACTATGGCTACACCTTC. Its protein is CASSPATGYNNYGYTF.

This clonotype was observed a few times. This rearrangement joins TRBV2 to TRBJ1-6; D remains unclear. The CDR3 totals 15 residues. The germline V and J ends were trimmed by 4 bases and 14 bases, with 21 bases remaining between them. Germline V gene lookup returns CDR1 SNHLY and CDR2 FYNNEI. CDR3 nucleotides: TGTGCCAGCAGTGGGGTGGAAGGTGTAATGATAACCCTCCACTTT. This sequence encodes CASSGVEGVMITLHF.

This clonotype was seen at least ten times. The chain links TRBV7-9 to TRBJ2-1, with TRBD2 identical over 12 bases. After removal of 5 bases from V and 7 bases from J, the junction contained 6 bases not matched to a gene. This CDR3 region has 15 residues. Germline V gives CDR1 SEHNR, CDR2 FQNEAQ (reference sequence). CDR3: CASSLTSGRLNEQFF. The DNA for the CDR3 is TGTGCCAGCAGCCTGACTAGCGGGAGATTGAATGAGCAGTTCTTC.

This clonotype was recorded many times. The chain has TRBV12-3 or TRBV12-4 and TRBJ1-5, with D hard to call. This CDR3 region has 13 residues. Trimming removed 6 bases at V and 3 bases at J, with 9 bases between. This chain's CDR3 is CASSDFNNQPQHF. The DNA for the CDR3 is TGTGCCAGCAGCGACTTTAACAATCAGCCCCAGCATTTT.

This clonotype was detected only a few times. This chain connects TRBV6-5 to TRBJ2-3; the match to TRBD2 covers 11 bases. CDR1 MNHEY and CDR2 SVGAGI come from the germline V gene. V lost 3 bases, J lost 0 bases, and 2 bases stayed unmatched. The CDR3 is 16 amino acids. CDR3 amino acids: CASSYGTSGSTDTQYF. The CDR3 nucleotides are TGTGCCAGCAGTTATGGGACTAGCGGTAGCACAGATACGCAGTATTTT.

The V call is TRBV2, the J call TRBJ2-2; 9 bases map to TRBD1. The V gene's germline CDR1 is SNHLY and CDR2 FYNNEI. The V segment lost 8 bases and the J segment 5 bases; nucleotides outside the gene matches: 6. The CDR3 covers 14 residues. The DNA of the CDR3 is TGTGCCAGCGTCGGACAGGGGATTACCGGGGAGCTGTTTTTT. It encodes CASVGQGITGELFF.

This clonotype showed up many times. The chain employs TRBV7-3 and TRBJ1-6, with 7 bases lining up with TRBD1. The junction had 6 bases not matched to a gene; V was cut back by 5 bases and J by 2 bases. Germline-derived CDR1 and CDR2 are SGHTA and FQGTGA. The CDR3 covers 16 residues. The CDR3 protein is CASSRTGSPYNSPLHF. The CDR3 DNA reads TGTGCCAGCAGCCGGACAGGTAGCCCCTATAATTCACCCCTCCACTTT.

In DNA, the CDR3 is TGTGCCAGCAGTGAATGGGGCGGTAATAATGAAAAACTGTTTTTT. Encoded protein: CASSEWGGNNEKLFF. V gene TRBV25-1 combines with J gene TRBJ1-4, with a possible D match to TRBD1 (5 bases). Germline V gives CDR1 MGHDK, CDR2 SYGVNS. V lost 1 base and J lost 4, with 10 bases in between. CDR3 size: 15 residues. Full variable domain (remainder filled in from reference TRBV25-1 and TRBJ1-4): EADIYQTPRYLVIGTGKKITLECSQTMGHDKMYWYQQDPGMELHLIHYSYGVNSTEKGDLSSESTVSRIRTEHFPLTLESARPSHTSQYLCASSEWGGNNEKLFFGSGTQLSVL.

This clonotype was seen at least ten times. This chain uses TRBV9 with TRBJ2-3, with TRBD1 identical over 7 bases. The CDR3 loop spans 15 amino acids. CDR1 SGDLS and CDR2 YYNGEE come from the germline V gene. With 5 bases clipped from V and 0 bases from J, the junction kept 6 bases outside the gene matches. CDR3 sequence reads: CASRPRDSSTDTQYF. In nucleotides, the CDR3 is TGTGCCAGCAGACCCCGGGACAGTAGCACAGATACGCAGTATTTT.

This clonotype was found many times. This chain uses TRBV4-3 with TRBJ2-2, with 8 bases aligning to TRBD1. This CDR3 has 16 residues. Germline trimming cut 0 bases from V and 6 bases from J; bases unmatched to any gene: 6. Germline-derived CDR1 and CDR2 are LGHNA and YSLEER. CDR3 DNA sequence: TGCGCCAGCAGCCAAGATCTGCCAGGGGGCCCCGGGGAGCTGTTTTTT. This sequence encodes CASSQDLPGGPGELFF.

This clonotype was seen at least ten times. The J gene is TRBJ2-7, the V gene TRBV20-1; the match to TRBD2 covers 7 bases. The length of the CDR3 is 13 residues. V trimming: 5 bases; J trimming: 0 bases; junction bases outside the gene matches: 4. The germline V gene encodes CDR1 DFQATT and CDR2 SNEGSKA (reference sequence). The CDR3 reads CSAAGTNSYEQYF. The DNA of the CDR3 is TGCAGTGCTGCCGGGACTAACTCCTACGAGCAGTACTTC.

The chain is built from TRBV2 and TRBJ1-1; D might be TRBD1 (6 bases). The germline gives CDR1 SNHLY, CDR2 FYNNEI. Trimming took 10 bases from V and 6 from J, leaving 24 bases between them. The CDR3 totals 15 residues. The CDR3 DNA sequence: TGTGCCACCCTCAGGGGAGAACAGGGAATTCCTGAAGCTTTCTTT. Its protein is CATLRGEQGIPEAFF.

This clonotype has more than one count but fewer than ten. This CDR3 is CASRYEAGTDTQYF. The CDR3, as DNA: TGTGCCAGCAGATACGAGGCGGGCACAGATACGCAGTATTTT. The chain uses TRBV6-5 and TRBJ2-3, with D uncertain. From germline, CDR1 is MNHEY and CDR2 SVGAGI. This CDR3 has 14 amino acids. Trimming shortened V by 6 bases and J by 1 base, and 11 bases separated the two germline ends.

This clonotype was counted many times. The chain recombines TRBV5-6 with TRBJ1-5; 7 bases match TRBD1. The CDR3 has 14 residues. Germline V lookup: CDR1 SGHDT, CDR2 YYEEEE. V shed 4 bases, J shed 3 bases, and the junction held 4 bases outside the gene matches. CDR3 coding DNA: TGTGCCAGCAGCGGGGGACAGTACAATCAGCCCCAGCATTTT. Residues: CASSGGQYNQPQHF.

Ten or more counts support this clonotype. The gene calls are TRBV10-3 and TRBJ1-1; tentatively, D is TRBD1 (6 bases). CDR3 length equals 17 residues. Germline V gene data show CDR1 as ENHRY and CDR2 as SYGVKD. The ends were cut back, 7 bases at V and 0 bases at J, with 21 bases in the middle. CDR3: CAINPGQSRDVNTEAFF. For the CDR3, the DNA is TGTGCCATCAACCCAGGACAGTCTCGCGATGTGAACACTGAAGCTTTCTTT.